This T cell receptor (beta chain) appears in the sequencing data of a study of blood T cell repertoires in COVID-19. The data were produced by immunoSEQ multiplex PCR, yet TCRdb's version contains in-frame clones alone and is incomplete. Of roughly 220,000 clones in the sample, 90% were seen once. This CDR3 comprises 16 residues. Trimming stripped 6 bases from V and 0 bases from J, with 15 bases between. CDR1 KGHSH and CDR2 LQKENI come from the germline V gene. V and J are TRBV18 and TRBJ2-1; no definite D call. The clonotype comes from a man in his thirties or forties who had been exposed to COVID-19. Material for sequencing was PBMCs or T cells enriched from blood (not recorded which). DNA for the CDR3: TGTGCCAGCTCCCTAGATCTTCTGAGCTCCTACAATGAGCAGTTCTTC. This codes for CASSLDLLSSYNEQFF.